These 6 T cell receptor beta chains share one sample of origin, sequenced in a study of CD8+CD57+ T cells in acquired aplastic anemia. Patients sequenced had flow cytometry evidence of CD8+CD57+ cell expansion. For CDR3 and TCR beta VDJ profiling, genomic DNA was the template used. MiXCR was run by TCRdb on the reads, yielding one entry per CDR3 protein. The profile shows fewer than 200,000 distinct CDR3 sequences, under 50% of them singletons. Sequencing used sorted CD4+, CD8+, or CD8+CD57+ T cells (not recorded which) from PBMCs. The receptor source for this set is a human donor with aplastic anemia.

This clonotype turned up a few times. The V call is TRBV4-3, the J call TRBJ2-4, with 9 bases that match TRBD2. V gave up 4 bases and J gave up 1 base; unmatched junction bases: 11. The CDR3 runs 18 residues. CDR1 is LGHNA, CDR2 YSLEER, per germline. Written as DNA, the CDR3 is TGCGCCAGCAGCCCTGGACTAGCGCACGGAGGGGCCAAAAACATTCAGTACTTC. It specifies CASSPGLAHGGAKNIQYF.

V gene TRBV19 combines with J gene TRBJ2-7; 7 positions match TRBD1. The DNA matches TRBJ2-1 better at its end, which makes the J call doubtful. CDR3 length: 13 amino acids. Germline V CDR1 and CDR2: LNHDA, SQIVND (reference sequence). CDR3 DNA sequence: TGTGCCAGTAGTTCTACAGGGGTTAGCGAGCAGTTCTTC. Its translation is CASSSTGVSEQFF.

The chain is built from TRBV28 and TRBJ2-7; 11 bases are a match to TRBD2. V lost 3 bases and J lost 5; bases outside the gene matches: 9. The CDR3 is 16 residues long. CDR1 and CDR2 (germline): MDHEN, SYDVKM. The chain's CDR3 is CASSFPLLAGAHEQYF. The CDR3 DNA follows: TGTGCCAGCAGTTTTCCCCTACTAGCGGGAGCACACGAGCAGTACTTC. The variable domain in full, completed from reference TRBV28 and TRBJ2-7, reads DVKVTQSSRYLVKRTGEKVFLECVQDMDHENMFWYRQDPGLGLRLIYFSYDVKMKEKGDIPEGYSVSREKKERFSLILESASTNQTSMYLCASSFPLLAGAHEQYFGPGTRLTVT.

The J gene is TRBJ1-1, the V gene TRBV18, with D tentatively TRBD1 (5 bases). V lost 4 bases and J lost 1, with 13 bases in between. CDR1 and CDR2 (germline): KGHSH, LQKENI. The CDR3 is made up of 15 amino acids. CDR3 sequence reads: CASSLGTAPNTEAFF. As DNA, the CDR3 is TGTGCCAGCTCACTGGGGACCGCCCCGAACACTGAAGCTTTCTTT. Full variable domain (outside the CDR3, taken from reference TRBV18 and TRBJ1-1): NAGVMQNPRHLVRRRGQEARLRCSPMKGHSHVYWYRQLPEEGLKFMVYLQKENIIDESGMPKERFSAEFPKEGPSILRIQQVVRGDSAAYFCASSLGTAPNTEAFFGQGTRLTVV.

This clonotype came up many times. This chain joins TRBV7-3 and TRBJ2-5; 7 bases map to TRBD2. The CDR3 consists of 13 residues. Trimming cost V 2 bases and J 5 bases; bases outside gene matches: 2. Germline V gene sequence: CDR1 SGHTA, CDR2 FQGTGA. DNA of the CDR3: TGTGCCAGCAGCTTATGGGGGGGGGAGACCCAGTACTTC. It is translated as CASSLWGGETQYF.

This clonotype has a handful of counts. This chain links TRBV6-1 with TRBJ1-5; 12 bases align to TRBD1. Trimming cost V 6 bases and J 7 bases; bases outside gene matches: 4. CDR3 size: 14 residues. Looked up from germline, CDR1 is MNHNS and CDR2 is SASEGT. DNA for the CDR3: TGTGCCAGCAGGGGGACAGGGGGCGAGCAGCCCCAGCATTTT. Protein: CASRGTGGEQPQHF.